This is a list of T cell receptor beta chains from one sample in a study of T cells in Graves' hyperthyroidism and ophthalmopathy. Using its own MiXCR run on the multiplex PCR reads, TCRdb lists one record per CDR3 protein. Among over 500,000 distinct CDR3 sequences, approximately 14% were seen once, and the ten largest hold around 13%. The specimen was blood. The receptors originated from a woman aged 40-49 years with Graves' hyperthyroidism. CDR3s include the opening cysteine and the closing phenylalanine or tryptophan. Fields, in order: D gene, J gene, clone size, V gene, CDR3 protein, CDR3 DNA. The D gene is left open where the match is weak. Expanded clones get a size class; other rows say once, few or many, or leave the size out.

NA | TRBJ2-5 | many | TRBV6-1 | CASRDGGAGETQYF | TGTGCCAGCAGGGATGGGGGGGCCGGTGAGACCCAGTACTTC
TRBD1 | TRBJ1-2 | many | TRBV5-1 | CASSYAKGAEDGYTF | TGCGCCAGCAGTTACGCGAAGGGGGCTGAGGATGGCTACACCTTC
NA | TRBJ1-5 | few | TRBV4-2 | CASSQAEGVGNQPQHF | TGTGCCAGCAGCCAAGCTGAGGGGGTTGGCAATCAGCCCCAGCATTTT
NA | TRBJ1-4 | NA | TRBV7-8 | CASSLGGGAREKLFF | TGTGCCAGCAGCCTAGGGGGGGGGGCGAGAGAAAAACTGTTTTTT
TRBD2 | TRBJ2-1 | few | TRBV7-2 | CASSLVTSGNTEQFF | TGTGCCAGCAGCTTAGTTACTAGCGGGAACACTGAGCAGTTCTTC
TRBD2 | TRBJ2-7 | many | TRBV11-2 | CASSLLAGGAYEQYF | TGTGCCAGCAGCCTGCTGGCGGGAGGCGCCTACGAGCAGTACTTC
NA | TRBJ1-1 | many | TRBV3-1 | CASSQASNTEAFF | TGTGCCAGCAGCCAAGCGTCGAACACTGAAGCTTTCTTT
TRBD1 | TRBJ1-5 | many | TRBV6-1 | CASSEYGQVDQPQHF | TGTGCCAGCAGTGAATACGGACAGGTCGATCAGCCCCAGCATTTT
TRBD2 | TRBJ2-1 | many | TRBV27 | CASRVGLGHNEQFF | TGTGCCTCGAGGGTGGGACTAGGTCACAATGAGCAGTTCTTC
TRBD1 | TRBJ1-1 | NA | TRBV19 | CASSRRTGGFMNTEAFF | TGTGCCAGTAGTAGGAGGACAGGGGGCTTTATGAACACTGAAGCTTTCTTT
TRBD2 | TRBJ2-1 | many | TRBV28 | CASSLGGLAGVSSYNEQFF | TGTGCCAGCAGTTTGGGGGGACTAGCGGGAGTTAGCTCCTACAATGAGCAGTTCTTC
NA | TRBJ1-5 | many | TRBV2 | CASSEDTLSNQPQHF | TGTGCCAGCAGTGAGGACACCCTTAGCAATCAGCCCCAGCATTTT
TRBD1 | TRBJ2-7 | NA | TRBV6-2/TRBV6-3 | CASRLRDSYEQYF | TGTGCCAGCAGGCTCCGGGACAGCTACGAGCAGTACTTC
NA | TRBJ1-4 | few | TRBV12-3/TRBV12-4 | CASRQRSNEKLFF | TGTGCCAGCAGACAACGGAGTAATGAAAAACTGTTTTTT
NA | TRBJ1-1 | many | TRBV27 | CASSPSGLMNTEAFF | TGTGCCAGCAGCCCCTCGGGACTGATGAACACTGAAGCTTTCTTT
NA | TRBJ2-7 | many | TRBV6-1 | CASISDWGYEQYF | TGTGCCAGCATCTCAGACTGGGGCTACGAGCAGTACTTC